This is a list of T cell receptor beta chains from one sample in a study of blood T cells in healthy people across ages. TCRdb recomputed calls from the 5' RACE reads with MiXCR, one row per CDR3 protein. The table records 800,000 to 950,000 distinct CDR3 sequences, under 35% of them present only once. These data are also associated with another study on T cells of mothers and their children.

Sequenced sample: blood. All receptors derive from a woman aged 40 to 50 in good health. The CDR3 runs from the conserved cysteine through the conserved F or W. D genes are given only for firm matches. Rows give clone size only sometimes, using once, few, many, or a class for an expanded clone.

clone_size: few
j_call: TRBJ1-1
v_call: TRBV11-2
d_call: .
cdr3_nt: TGTGCCAGCAGACCAACCGACAAGAACACTGAAGCTTTCTTT
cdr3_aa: CASRPTDKNTEAFF

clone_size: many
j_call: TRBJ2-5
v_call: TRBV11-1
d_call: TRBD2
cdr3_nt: TGTGCCAGCAGCTACGCTAGCGGGGGGTACCAAGAGACCCAGTACTTC
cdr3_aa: CASSYASGGYQETQYF

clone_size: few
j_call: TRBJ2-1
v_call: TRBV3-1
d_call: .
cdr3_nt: TGTGCCAGCAGCCAAGAAGGCGGGACCCAAGACAATGAGCAGTTCTTC
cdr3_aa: CASSQEGGTQDNEQFF

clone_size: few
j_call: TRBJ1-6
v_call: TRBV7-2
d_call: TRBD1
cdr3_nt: TGTGCCAGCAGCCTTAGAGCCCCTGGACAGGGGAGCGGGTATTCACCCCTCCACTTT
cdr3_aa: CASSLRAPGQGSGYSPLHF

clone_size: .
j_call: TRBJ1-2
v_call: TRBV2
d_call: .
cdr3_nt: TGTGCCGGCAGTGAACGGGGGGCAGACTATGGCTACACCTTC
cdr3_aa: CAGSERGADYGYTF

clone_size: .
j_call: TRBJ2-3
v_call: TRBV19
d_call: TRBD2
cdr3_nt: TGTGCCAGTAGTATAACTAGCGGGGGCCGGACGCAGTATTTT
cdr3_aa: CASSITSGGRTQYF

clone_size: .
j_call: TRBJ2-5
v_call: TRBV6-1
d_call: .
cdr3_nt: TGTGCCAGCAGTGAAGGGGGGGTCGGGCAGTACTTC
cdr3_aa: CASSEGGVGQYF

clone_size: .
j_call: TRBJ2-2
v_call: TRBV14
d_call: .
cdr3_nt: TGTGCCAGCAGCCAAATGAGGGGTGGCGGGGAGCTGTTTTTT
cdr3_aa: CASSQMRGGGELFF

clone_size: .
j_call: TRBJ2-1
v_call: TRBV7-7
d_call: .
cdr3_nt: TGTGCTGGCAGTGCTGGGGGGAGCTCCTACAATGAGCAGTTCTTC
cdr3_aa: CAGSAGGSSYNEQFF

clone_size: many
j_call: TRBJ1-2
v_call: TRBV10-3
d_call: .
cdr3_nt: TGTGCCATCAGGGCTCAGGATAGCGCCTATGGCTACACCTTC
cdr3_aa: CAIRAQDSAYGYTF

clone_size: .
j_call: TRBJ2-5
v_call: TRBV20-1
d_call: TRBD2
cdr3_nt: TGCAGTGCTACTACGGATAGCGGGACCCAAGAGACCCAGTACTTC
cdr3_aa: CSATTDSGTQETQYF

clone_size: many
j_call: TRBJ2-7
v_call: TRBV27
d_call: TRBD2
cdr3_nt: TGTGCCAGCAGCCTACGACTAGCGGGGGACTCCTACGAGCAGTACTTC
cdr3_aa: CASSLRLAGDSYEQYF

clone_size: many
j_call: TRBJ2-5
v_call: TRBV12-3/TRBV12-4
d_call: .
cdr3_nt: TGTGCCAGCAGTTTTGGATCCAGGGCAGAGACCCAGTACTTC
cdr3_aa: CASSFGSRAETQYF

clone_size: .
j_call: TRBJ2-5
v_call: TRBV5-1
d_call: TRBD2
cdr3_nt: TGCGCTTCGGGCGGCGGGGGGGACCCTGGAACCCAGTACTTC
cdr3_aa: CASGGGGDPGTQYF

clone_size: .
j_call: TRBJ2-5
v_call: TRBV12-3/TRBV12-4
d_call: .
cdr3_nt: TGTGCCAGCAGACCGGGGGTTCGAGAGACCCAGTACTTC
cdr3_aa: CASRPGVRETQYF

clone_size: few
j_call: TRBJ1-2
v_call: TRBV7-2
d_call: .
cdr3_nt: TGTGCCAGCAGCCAAACAGCAGGCGACTATGGCTACACCTTC
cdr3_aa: CASSQTAGDYGYTF

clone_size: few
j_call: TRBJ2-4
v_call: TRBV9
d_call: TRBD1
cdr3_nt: TGTGCCAGCAGCGCACCCGGGGGACAGGGTAGAGTAAAGCAGTACTTC
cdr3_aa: CASSAPGGQGRVKQYF

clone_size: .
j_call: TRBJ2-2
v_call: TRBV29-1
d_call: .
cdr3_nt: TGCAGCGTTGAAGGCCCGAACACCGGGGAGCTGTTTTTT
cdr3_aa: CSVEGPNTGELFF

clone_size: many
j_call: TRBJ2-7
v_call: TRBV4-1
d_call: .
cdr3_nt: TGCGCCAGCAGCCAACCCTATGGGGAGCAGTACTTC
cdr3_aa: CASSQPYGEQYF

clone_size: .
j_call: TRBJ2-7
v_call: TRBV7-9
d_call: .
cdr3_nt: TGTGCCAGCAGCTTCATCCCCGGAACTAACGACTACGAGCAGTACTTC
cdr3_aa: CASSFIPGTNDYEQYF

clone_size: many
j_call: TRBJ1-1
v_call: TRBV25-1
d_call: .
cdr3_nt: TGTGCCAGCAGTGAAACGTGGAACACTGAAGCTTTCTTT
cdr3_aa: CASSETWNTEAFF

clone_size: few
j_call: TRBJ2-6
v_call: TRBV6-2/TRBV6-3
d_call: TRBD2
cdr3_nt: TGTGCCAGCAGTGGTGGGAGGGAATCTGGGGCCAACGTCCTGACTTTC
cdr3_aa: CASSGGRESGANVLTF

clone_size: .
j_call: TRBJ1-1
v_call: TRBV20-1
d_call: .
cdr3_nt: TGCAGTGCTAGAGATCTACGAAAGAACACTGAAGCTTTCTTT
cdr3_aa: CSARDLRKNTEAFF

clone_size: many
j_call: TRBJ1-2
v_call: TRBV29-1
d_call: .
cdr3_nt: TGCAGCGTTACTCTCCCCTCGGCCAGGGTCTATGGCTACACCTTC
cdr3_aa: CSVTLPSARVYGYTF

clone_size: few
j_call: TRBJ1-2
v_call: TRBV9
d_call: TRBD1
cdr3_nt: TGTGCCTGCAGCGTAGAAATCACAGGGGGTAACTATGGCTACACCTTC
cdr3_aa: CACSVEITGGNYGYTF

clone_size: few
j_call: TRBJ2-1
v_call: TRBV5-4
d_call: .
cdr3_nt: TGTGCCAGCAGCTGGAGGGGGCGCGATGAGCAGTTCTTC
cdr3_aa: CASSWRGRDEQFF

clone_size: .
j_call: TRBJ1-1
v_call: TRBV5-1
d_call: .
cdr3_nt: TGCGCCAGCAGCTTGGTAGGGGGAAGTGGCACTGAAGCTTTCTTT
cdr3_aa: CASSLVGGSGTEAFF

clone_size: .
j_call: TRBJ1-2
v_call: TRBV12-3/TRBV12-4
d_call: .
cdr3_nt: TGTGCCAGCAGTCCGAGTGGCCAGGTGAACTATGGCTACACCTTC
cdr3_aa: CASSPSGQVNYGYTF

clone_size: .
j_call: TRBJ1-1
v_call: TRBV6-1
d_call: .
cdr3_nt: TGTGCCAGCAGTTCGGGACGGGGTGACTTGAACACTGAAGCTTTCTTT
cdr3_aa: CASSSGRGDLNTEAFF

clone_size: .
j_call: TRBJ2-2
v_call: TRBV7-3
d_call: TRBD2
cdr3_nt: TGTGCCAGCAGTAAACTAGCGGGAAGCGCCGGGGAGCTGTTTTTT
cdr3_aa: CASSKLAGSAGELFF

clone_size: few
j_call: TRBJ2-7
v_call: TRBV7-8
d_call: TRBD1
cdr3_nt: TGTGCCAGCAGCAAGGACAGGGGGGGCCACGAGCAGTACTTC
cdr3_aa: CASSKDRGGHEQYF

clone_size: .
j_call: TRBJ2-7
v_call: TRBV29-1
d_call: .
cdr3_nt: TGCAGCGTCGGCTTGACGGGGAACTACAATGAGCAGTACTTC
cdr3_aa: CSVGLTGNYNEQYF

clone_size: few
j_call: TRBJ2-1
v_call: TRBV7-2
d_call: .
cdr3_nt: TGTGCCAGCAGCTTAGGCGTGGAGACCCAGTTCTTC
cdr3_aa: CASSLGVETQFF

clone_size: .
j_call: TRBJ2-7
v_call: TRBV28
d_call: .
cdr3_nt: TGTACCAGCAGTTTAACAGTCCCCTACGAGCAGTACTTC
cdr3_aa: CTSSLTVPYEQYF

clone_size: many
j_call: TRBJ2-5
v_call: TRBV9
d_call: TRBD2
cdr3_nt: TGTGCCAGCAGCCCCACTAGCGGGGGTTTTGAGACCCAGTACTTC
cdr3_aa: CASSPTSGGFETQYF

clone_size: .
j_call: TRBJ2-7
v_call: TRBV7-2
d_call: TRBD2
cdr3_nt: TGTGCCAGCAGCTCCGGGGCGGGAGGTAGCTCCTACGAGCAGTACTTC
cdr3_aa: CASSSGAGGSSYEQYF

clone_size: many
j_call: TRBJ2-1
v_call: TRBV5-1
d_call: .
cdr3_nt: TGCGCCAGCAGCCGGGGGGCATCGGGGGGTTACAATGAGCAGTTCTTC
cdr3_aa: CASSRGASGGYNEQFF

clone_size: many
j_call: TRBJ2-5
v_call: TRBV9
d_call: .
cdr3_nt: TGTGCCAGCAGCGTAAGCGGTTTACAAGAGACCCAGTACTTC
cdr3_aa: CASSVSGLQETQYF

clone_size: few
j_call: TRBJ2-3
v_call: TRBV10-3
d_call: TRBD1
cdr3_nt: TGTGCCATCAGTGCTGGGACAGGGGTGGCAGATACGCAGTATTTT
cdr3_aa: CAISAGTGVADTQYF

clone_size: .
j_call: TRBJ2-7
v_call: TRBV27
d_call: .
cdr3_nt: TGTGCCAGCAGTTTAGCCCCTGACTACTACGAGCAGTACTTC
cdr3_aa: CASSLAPDYYEQYF

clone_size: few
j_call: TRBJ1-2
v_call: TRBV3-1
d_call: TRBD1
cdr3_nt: TGTGCCAGCAGCGGGACAGGGGGTCGCTATGGCTACACCTTC
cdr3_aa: CASSGTGGRYGYTF

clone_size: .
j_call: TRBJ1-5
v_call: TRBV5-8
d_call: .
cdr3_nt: TGTGCCAGCAGCTTTTGGGACATAAGGAGCAATCAGCCCCAGCATTTT
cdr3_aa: CASSFWDIRSNQPQHF

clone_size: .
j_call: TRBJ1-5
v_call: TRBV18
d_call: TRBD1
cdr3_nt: TGTGCCAGCTCACCCCCGGGATTCCAGGGGGGCAATCAGCCCCAGCATTTT
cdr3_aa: CASSPPGFQGGNQPQHF

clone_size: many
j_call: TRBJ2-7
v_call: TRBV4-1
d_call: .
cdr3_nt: TGCGCCAGCAGCCTGGAGACTTCGGCGGCTAGCTCCTACGAGCAGTACTTC
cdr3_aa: CASSLETSAASSYEQYF

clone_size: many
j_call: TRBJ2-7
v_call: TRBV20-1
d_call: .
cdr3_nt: TGCAGTGCTAGAGATCTCACAGGATCCTACGAGCAGTACTTC
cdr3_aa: CSARDLTGSYEQYF

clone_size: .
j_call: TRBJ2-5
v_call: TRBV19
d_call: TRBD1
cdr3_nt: TGTGCCAGTCGCCCTATGGGACAGATGGAGACCCAGTACTTC
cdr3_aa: CASRPMGQMETQYF

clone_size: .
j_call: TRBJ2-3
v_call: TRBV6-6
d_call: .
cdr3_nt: TGTGCCAGCAGTACCACTAACACAGATACGCAGTATTTT
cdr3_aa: CASSTTNTDTQYF

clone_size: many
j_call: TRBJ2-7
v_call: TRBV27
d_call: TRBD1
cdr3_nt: TGTGCCAGCAGTTCATCCGGGACAGGGGGGGCCTACGAGCAGTACTTC
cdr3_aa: CASSSSGTGGAYEQYF

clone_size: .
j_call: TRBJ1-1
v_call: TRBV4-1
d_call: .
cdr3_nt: TGCGCCAGCAGCCAACTTGGGTTTAACACTGAAGCTTTCTTT
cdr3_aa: CASSQLGFNTEAFF

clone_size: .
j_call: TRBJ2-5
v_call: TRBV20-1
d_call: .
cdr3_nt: TGCAGTGCCCAAGGGAGAGAGACCCAGTACTTC
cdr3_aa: CSAQGRETQYF

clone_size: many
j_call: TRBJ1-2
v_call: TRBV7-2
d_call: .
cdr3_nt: TGTGCCAGCAGCTTGGGCCGGGGGAATGGCTACACCTTC
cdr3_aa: CASSLGRGNGYTF

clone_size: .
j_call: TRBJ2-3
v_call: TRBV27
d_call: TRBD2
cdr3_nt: TGTGCCAGCAGTTTCACCCTAGCGGGGGGAATAGCACAAGATACGCAGTATTTT
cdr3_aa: CASSFTLAGGIAQDTQYF

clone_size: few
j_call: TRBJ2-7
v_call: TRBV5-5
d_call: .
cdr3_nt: TGTGCCAGCAGCTTGGATGGGGGCTTCAACGAGCAGTACTTC
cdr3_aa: CASSLDGGFNEQYF

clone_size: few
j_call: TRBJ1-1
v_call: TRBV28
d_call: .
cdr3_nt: TGTGCCAGCAGTCCTATCCAGGGGCCCATGAACACTGAAGCTTTCTTT
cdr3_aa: CASSPIQGPMNTEAFF